The following is a TCR beta chain sequence with its context. The antigen remains undetermined. Profiled with immunoSEQ multiplex PCR; TCRdb holds only in-frame clones, not every one. The table shows more than 30,000 clones, with around 90% occurring only once. Time point of the sample: week 47, end of study. The content of each vaccine dose was 300 ug of mutant IDH1 20-mer peptide, and topical imiquimod accompanied it. Scheduled for weeks 1, 3, 5, 7, 11, 15, 19 and 23, eight vaccinations were given to patients. The V gene's germline CDR1 is GTSNPN and CDR2 SVGIG (reference sequence). Trimming left V 2 bases short and J 7 bases short, with 21 bases between. This CDR3 region has 16 residues. The data stem from a study of a mutant IDH1 vaccine in newly diagnosed glioma. Study-level information: Patients' prior therapy spanned radiotherapy, temozolomide, or both; most underwent both.

The material sequenced was PBMCs, taken from a glioma patient whose treatment included an IDH1 peptide vaccine. This chain uses TRBV30 with TRBJ2-1; either TRBD1 or TRBD2 may supply D (5 bases each). This clonotype was obtained from a man between 35 and 55 years old with glioma. CDR3 loop: CAWSRSRDPLRNEQFF. CDR3 DNA sequence: TGTGCCTGGAGTCGTTCCCGGGACCCACTAAGGAATGAGCAGTTCTTC.